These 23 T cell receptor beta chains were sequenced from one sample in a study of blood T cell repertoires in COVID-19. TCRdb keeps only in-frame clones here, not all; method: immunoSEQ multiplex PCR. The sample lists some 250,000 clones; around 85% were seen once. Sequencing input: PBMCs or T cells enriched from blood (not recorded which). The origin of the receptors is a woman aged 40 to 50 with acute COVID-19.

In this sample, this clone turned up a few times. The CDR3 DNA follows: TGTGCCAGCAGCCCTCGGACTCTGTCAAACGAGCAGTACTTC. It translates to CASSPRTLSNEQYF. V gene TRBV21-1 combines with J gene TRBJ2-7; TRBD2 was called by the table and not checked on the DNA. TRBV21-1 is a listed pseudogene. CDR3 length equals 14 residues.

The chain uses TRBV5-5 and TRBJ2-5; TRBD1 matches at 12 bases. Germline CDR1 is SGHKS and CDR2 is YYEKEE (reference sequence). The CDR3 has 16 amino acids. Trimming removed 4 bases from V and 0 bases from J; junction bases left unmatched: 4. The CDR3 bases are TGTGCCAGCAGCCGGGACAGGGGGCGAGACCAAGAGACCCAGTACTTC. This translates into CASSRDRGRDQETQYF.

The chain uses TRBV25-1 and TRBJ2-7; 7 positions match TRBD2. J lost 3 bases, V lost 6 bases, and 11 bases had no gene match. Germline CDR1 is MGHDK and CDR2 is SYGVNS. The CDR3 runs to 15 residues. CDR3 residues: CASSVTGRTDYEQYF. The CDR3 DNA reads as TGTGCCAGCAGCGTAACCGGGAGGACCGACTACGAGCAGTACTTC.

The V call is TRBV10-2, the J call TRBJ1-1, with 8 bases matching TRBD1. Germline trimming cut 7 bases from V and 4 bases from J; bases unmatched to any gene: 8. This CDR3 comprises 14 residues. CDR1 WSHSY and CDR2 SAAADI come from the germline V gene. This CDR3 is CASTPQGVRTEAFF. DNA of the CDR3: TGCGCCAGCACCCCACAGGGGGTCCGCACTGAAGCTTTCTTT.

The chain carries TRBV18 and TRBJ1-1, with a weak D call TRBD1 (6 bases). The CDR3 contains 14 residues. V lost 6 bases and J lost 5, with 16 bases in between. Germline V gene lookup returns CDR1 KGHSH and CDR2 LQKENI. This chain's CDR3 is CASSLGGYATEAFF. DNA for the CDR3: TGTGCCAGCTCCCTAGGGGGTTATGCGACTGAAGCTTTCTTT.

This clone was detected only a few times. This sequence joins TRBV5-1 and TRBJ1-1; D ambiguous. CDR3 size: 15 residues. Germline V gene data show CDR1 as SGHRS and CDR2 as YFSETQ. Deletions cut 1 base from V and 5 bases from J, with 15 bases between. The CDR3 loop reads CASSLIRGRITEAFF. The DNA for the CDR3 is TGCGCCAGCAGCTTGATTCGGGGAAGGATAACTGAAGCTTTCTTT.

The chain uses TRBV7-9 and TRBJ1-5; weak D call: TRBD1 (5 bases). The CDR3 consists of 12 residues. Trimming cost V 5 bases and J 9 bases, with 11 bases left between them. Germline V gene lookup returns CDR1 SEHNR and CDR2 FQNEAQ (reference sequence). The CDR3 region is CASSADGGPQHF. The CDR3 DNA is TGTGCCAGCAGCGCGGACGGGGGGCCCCAGCATTTT.

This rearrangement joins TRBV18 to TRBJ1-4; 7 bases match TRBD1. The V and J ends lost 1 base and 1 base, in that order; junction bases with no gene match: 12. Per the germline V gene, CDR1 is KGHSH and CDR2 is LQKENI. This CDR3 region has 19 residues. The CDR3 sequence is CASSPLVEQGEETNEKLFF. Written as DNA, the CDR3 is TGTGCCAGCTCACCACTCGTAGAGCAGGGGGAGGAAACTAATGAAAAACTGTTTTTT.

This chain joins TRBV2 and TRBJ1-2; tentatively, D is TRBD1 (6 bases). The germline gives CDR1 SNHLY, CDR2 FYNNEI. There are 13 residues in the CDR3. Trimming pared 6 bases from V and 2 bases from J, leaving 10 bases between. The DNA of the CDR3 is TGTGCCAGCAGGTCAGGGGACAACTATGGCTACACCTTC. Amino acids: CASRSGDNYGYTF.

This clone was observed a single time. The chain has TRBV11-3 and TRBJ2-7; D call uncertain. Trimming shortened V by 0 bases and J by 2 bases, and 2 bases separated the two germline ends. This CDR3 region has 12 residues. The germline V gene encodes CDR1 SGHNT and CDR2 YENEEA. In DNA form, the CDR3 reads TGTGCCAGCAGCTTAGATACCTACGAGCAGTACTTC. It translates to CASSLDTYEQYF.

The DNA of the CDR3 is TGTGCCACCAGCAGAGATCGTACAGGCTCTGGAAACACCATATATTTT. Translated, it gives CATSRDRTGSGNTIYF. The chain couples TRBV15 to TRBJ1-3; possible D gene TRBD1, 5 bases. V lost 0 bases to trimming and J lost 0 bases, with 9 bases between them. CDR3 size: 16 residues. CDR1 is LNHNV, CDR2 YYDKDF, per germline (reference sequence).

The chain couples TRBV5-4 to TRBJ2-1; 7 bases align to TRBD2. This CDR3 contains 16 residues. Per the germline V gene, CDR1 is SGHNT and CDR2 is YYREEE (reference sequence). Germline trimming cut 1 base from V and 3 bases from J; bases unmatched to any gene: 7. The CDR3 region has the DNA TGTGCCAGCAGCTTGCCCGGAGGACTAGGCTACAATGAGCAGTTCTTC. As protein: CASSLPGGLGYNEQFF.

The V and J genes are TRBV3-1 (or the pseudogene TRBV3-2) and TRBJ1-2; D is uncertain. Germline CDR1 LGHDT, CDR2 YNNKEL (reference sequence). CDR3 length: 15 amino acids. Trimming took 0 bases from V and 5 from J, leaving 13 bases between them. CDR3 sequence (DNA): TGTGCCAGCAGCCAAGATCGGGATGCTATTTATGGCTACACCTTC. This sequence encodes CASSQDRDAIYGYTF.

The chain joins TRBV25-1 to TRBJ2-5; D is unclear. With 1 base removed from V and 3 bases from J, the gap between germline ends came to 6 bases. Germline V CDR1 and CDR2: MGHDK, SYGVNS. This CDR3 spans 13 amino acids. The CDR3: CASSESRKETQYF. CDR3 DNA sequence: TGTGCCAGCAGTGAATCTAGAAAAGAGACCCAGTACTTC.

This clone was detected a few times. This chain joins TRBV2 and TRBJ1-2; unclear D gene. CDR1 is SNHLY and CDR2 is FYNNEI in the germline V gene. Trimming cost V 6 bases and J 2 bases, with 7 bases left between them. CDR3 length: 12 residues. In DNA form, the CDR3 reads TGTGCCAGCAGGACATCGAACTATGGCTACACCTTC. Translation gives CASRTSNYGYTF.

The chain's CDR3 is CASSSAGAGLGTQYF. Here the CDR3 DNA reads TGCGCCAGCAGCTCCGCGGGAGCTGGTCTGGGTACGCAGTATTTT. The V and J genes are TRBV5-1 and TRBJ2-3, with TRBD2 identical over 7 bases. Germline CDR1 reads SGHRS; CDR2 reads YFSETQ. V shed 3 bases and J 8 bases; nucleotides not matched to a gene: 12. This CDR3 has 15 amino acids.

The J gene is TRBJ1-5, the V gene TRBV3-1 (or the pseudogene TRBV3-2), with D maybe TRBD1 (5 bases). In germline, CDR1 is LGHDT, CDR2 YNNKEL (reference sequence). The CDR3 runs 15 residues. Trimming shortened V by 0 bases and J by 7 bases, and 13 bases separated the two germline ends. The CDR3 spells CASSQDLTVGQPQHF. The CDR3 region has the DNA TGTGCCAGCAGCCAAGATCTGACAGTTGGACAGCCCCAGCATTTT.

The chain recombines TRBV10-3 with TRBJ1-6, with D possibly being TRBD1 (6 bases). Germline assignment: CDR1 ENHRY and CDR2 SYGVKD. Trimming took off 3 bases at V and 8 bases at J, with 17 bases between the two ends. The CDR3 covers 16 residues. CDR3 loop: CAISENREPPDSPLHF. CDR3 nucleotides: TGTGCCATCAGTGAAAACAGGGAACCGCCCGATTCACCCCTCCACTTT.

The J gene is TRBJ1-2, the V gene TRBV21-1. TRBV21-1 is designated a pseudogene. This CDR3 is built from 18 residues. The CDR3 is CASTSPLSQRPMNYGYTF. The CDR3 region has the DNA TGTGCCAGCACGTCCCCCCTCTCCCAGCGACCTATGAACTATGGCTACACCTTC.

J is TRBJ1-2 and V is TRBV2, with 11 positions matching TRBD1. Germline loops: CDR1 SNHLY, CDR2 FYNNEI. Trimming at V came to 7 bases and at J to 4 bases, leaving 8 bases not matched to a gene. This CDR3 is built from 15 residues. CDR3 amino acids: CASKLDRGLVYGYTF. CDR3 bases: TGTGCCAGCAAATTGGACAGGGGGCTTGTCTATGGCTACACCTTC.

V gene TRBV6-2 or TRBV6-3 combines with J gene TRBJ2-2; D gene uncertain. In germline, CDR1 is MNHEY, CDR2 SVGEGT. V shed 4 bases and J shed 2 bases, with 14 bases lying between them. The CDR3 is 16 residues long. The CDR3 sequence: CASSSRGGSNTGELFF. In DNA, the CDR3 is TGTGCCAGCAGTTCCCGCGGTGGGTCCAACACCGGGGAGCTGTTTTTT.

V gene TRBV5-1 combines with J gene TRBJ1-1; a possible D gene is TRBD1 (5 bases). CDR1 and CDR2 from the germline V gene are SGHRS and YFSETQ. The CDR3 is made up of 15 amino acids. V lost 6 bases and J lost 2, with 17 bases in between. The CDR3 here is CASTRSPRDNTEAFF. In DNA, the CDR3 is TGCGCCAGCACCCGGAGTCCCAGGGATAACACTGAAGCTTTCTTT.

The CDR3: CASSRSGSSGRVRGNEQFF. CDR3 nucleotides: TGTGCCAGCAGCCGATCGGGGTCTAGCGGGCGAGTGAGGGGCAATGAGCAGTTCTTC. The V call is TRBV6-6, the J call TRBJ2-1; TRBD2 matches 8 bases. The germline V gene encodes CDR1 MNHNY and CDR2 SVGAGI (reference sequence). V lost 6 bases to trimming and J lost 6 bases; unmatched junction nucleotides: 22. The CDR3 loop spans 19 amino acids.